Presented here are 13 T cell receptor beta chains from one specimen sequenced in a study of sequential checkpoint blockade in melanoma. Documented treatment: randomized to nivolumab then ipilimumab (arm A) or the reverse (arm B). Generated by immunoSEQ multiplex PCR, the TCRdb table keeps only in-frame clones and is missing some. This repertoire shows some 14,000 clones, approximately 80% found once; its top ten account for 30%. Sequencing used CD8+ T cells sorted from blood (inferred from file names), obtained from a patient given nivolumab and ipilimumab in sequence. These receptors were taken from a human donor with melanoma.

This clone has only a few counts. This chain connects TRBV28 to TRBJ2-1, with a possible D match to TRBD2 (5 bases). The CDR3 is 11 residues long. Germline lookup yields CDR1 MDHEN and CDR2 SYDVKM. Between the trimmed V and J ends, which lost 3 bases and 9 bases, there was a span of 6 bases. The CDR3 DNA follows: TGTGCCAGCAGTTTTGGAGGTGAGCAGTTCTTC. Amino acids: CASSFGGEQFF.

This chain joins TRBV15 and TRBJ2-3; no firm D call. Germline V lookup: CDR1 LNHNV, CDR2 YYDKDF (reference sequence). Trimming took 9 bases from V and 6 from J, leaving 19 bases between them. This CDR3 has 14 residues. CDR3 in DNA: TGTGCCACACAATCTAGGCCCCAAGGTGATACGCAGTATTTT. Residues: CATQSRPQGDTQYF.

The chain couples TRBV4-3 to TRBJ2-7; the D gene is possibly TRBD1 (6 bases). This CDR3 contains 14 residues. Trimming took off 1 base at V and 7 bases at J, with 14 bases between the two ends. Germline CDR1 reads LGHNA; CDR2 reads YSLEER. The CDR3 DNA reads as TGCGCCAGCAGCCAAGGGGGGCGGAGCTGGGAGCAGTACTTC. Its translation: CASSQGGRSWEQYF.

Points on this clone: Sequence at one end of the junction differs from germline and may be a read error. CDR3 sequence reads: CAGSSRLDHRDTQYF. The CDR3 DNA follows: TGTGCCGGCAGCTCCAGACTAGACCACCGAGATACGCAGTATTTT. The chain links TRBV6-5 to TRBJ2-3, with D possibly matching TRBD2 (6 bases). The CDR3 extends over 15 amino acids. Germline lookup yields CDR1 MNHEY and CDR2 SVGAGI.

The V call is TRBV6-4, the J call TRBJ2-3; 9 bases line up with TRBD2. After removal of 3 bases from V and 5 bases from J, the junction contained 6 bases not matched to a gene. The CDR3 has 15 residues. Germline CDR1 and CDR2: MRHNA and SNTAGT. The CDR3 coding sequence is TGTGCCAGCAGTGAACTTAGCGGGGGAAAAGATACGCAGTATTTT. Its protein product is CASSELSGGKDTQYF.

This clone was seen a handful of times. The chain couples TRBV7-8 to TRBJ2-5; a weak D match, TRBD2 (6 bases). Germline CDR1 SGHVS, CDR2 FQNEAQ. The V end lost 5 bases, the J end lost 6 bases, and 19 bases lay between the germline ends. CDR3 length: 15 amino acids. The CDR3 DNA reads TGTGCCAGCAGCCCCCTTGCGGGATGGCGAAAGACCCAGTACTTC. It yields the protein CASSPLAGWRKTQYF. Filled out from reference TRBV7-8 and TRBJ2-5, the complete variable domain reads GAGVSQSPRYKVAKRGQDVALRCDPISGHVSLFWYQQALGQGPEFLTYFQNEAQLDKSGLPSDRFFAERPEGSVSTLKIQRTQQEDSAVYLCASSPLAGWRKTQYFGPGTRLLVL.

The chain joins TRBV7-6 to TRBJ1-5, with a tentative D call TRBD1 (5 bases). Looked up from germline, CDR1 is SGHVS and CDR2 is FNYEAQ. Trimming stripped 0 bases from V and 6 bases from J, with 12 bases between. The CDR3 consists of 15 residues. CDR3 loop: CASSLAQGGSQPQHF. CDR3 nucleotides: TGTGCCAGCAGCTTAGCGCAGGGTGGAAGTCAGCCCCAGCATTTT.

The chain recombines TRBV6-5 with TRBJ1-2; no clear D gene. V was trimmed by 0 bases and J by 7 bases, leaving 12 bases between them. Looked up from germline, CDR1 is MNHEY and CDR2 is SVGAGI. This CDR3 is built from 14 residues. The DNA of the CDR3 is TGTGCCAGCAGTTACTCGAGCGTCCTGAGTGGCTACACCTTC. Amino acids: CASSYSSVLSGYTF.

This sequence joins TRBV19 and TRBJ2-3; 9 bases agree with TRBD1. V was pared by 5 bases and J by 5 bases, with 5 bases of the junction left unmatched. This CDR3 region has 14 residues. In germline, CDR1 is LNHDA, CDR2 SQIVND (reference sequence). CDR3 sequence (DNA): TGTGCCAGTAGTCTGGGACAGGGTTTAGATACGCAGTATTTT. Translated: CASSLGQGLDTQYF.

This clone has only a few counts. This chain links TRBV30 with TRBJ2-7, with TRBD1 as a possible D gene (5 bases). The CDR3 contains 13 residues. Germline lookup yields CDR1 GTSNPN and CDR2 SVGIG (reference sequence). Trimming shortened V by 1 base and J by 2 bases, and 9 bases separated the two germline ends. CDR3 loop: CAWSGRTTYEQYF. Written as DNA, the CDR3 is TGTGCCTGGAGTGGCAGGACAACCTACGAGCAGTACTTC.

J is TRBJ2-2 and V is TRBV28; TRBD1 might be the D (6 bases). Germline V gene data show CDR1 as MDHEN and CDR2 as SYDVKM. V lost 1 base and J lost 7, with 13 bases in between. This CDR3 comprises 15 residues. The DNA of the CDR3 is TGTGCCAGCAGTTTATACGGGACACGGAACGGGGAGCTGTTTTTT. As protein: CASSLYGTRNGELFF.

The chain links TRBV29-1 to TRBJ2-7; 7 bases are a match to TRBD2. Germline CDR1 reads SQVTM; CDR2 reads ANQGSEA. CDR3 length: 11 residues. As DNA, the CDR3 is TGCAGTGCCGGGACTACCTACGAGCAGTACTTC. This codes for CSAGTTYEQYF.

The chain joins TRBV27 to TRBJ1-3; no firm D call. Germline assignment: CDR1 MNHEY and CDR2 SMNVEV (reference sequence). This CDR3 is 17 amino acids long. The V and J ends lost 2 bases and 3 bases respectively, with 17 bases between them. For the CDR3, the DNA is TGTGCCAGCAGTTTAAGTCCCGCTCGGGAAGGTGGAAACACCATATATTTT. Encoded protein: CASSLSPAREGGNTIYF.